The 25 T cell receptor beta chains below come from one sample, sequenced in a study of blood T cell repertoires in COVID-19. The repertoire was sequenced with immunoSEQ multiplex PCR; TCRdb's copy has only in-frame clones and lacks some. The top ten hold about 9.3% of the sample, which has over 250,000 clones, around nine tenths seen once. The sequencing sample was made of PBMCs or T cells enriched from blood (not recorded which). The receptors stem from a man aged 35 to 55 who had recovered from COVID-19.

This clone was seen a single time. The V and J genes are TRBV6-5 and TRBJ1-1; 8 positions agree with TRBD1. V lost 0 bases to trimming and J lost 4 bases; unmatched junction nucleotides: 1. Per germline, CDR1 MNHEY and CDR2 SVGAGI. The CDR3 spans 14 residues. CDR3 residues: CASSYSTGVTEAFF. DNA of the CDR3: TGTGCCAGCAGTTACTCGACAGGGGTCACTGAAGCTTTCTTT.

This clone was seen once. The rearrangement links TRBV6-1 to TRBJ1-5, with D tentatively TRBD1 (5 bases). Per germline, CDR1 MNHNS and CDR2 SASEGT. V gave up 3 bases and J gave up 4 bases, with 13 bases separating them. This CDR3 has 15 residues. CDR3 region: CASSDWAGRNQPQHF. CDR3 nucleotides: TGTGCCAGCAGTGATTGGGCAGGGAGGAATCAGCCCCAGCATTTT.

This clone was detected once. This rearrangement joins TRBV5-1 to TRBJ2-1, with a weak D call TRBD1 (7 bases). Looked up from germline, CDR1 is SGHRS and CDR2 is YFSETQ. V dropped 0 bases and J dropped 4 bases, with 14 bases sitting between them. The CDR3 has 16 amino acids. Written as DNA, the CDR3 is TGCGCCAGCAGCTTGGTGGAGGGACAGTATTACAATGAGCAGTTCTTC. This translates into CASSLVEGQYYNEQFF.

This chain connects TRBV19 to TRBJ2-7; 11 bases fit TRBD2. The CDR3 length is 14 residues. CDR1 is LNHDA and CDR2 is SQIVND in the germline V gene (reference sequence). V shed 3 bases, J shed 4 bases, and the junction held 2 bases outside the gene matches. The CDR3 nucleotides are TGTGCCAGTAGTATCGGGACTAGCGGTTACGAGCAGTACTTC. Its protein product is CASSIGTSGYEQYF.

The chain employs TRBV5-1 and TRBJ2-5; a weak D match, TRBD2 (6 bases). The germline gives CDR1 SGHRS, CDR2 YFSETQ. The CDR3 runs to 16 residues. Between the trimmed V and J ends, which lost 0 bases and 5 bases, there was a span of 17 bases. The CDR3 nucleotides are TGCGCCAGCAGCTTGGGATGGGGGGAACGAGACGAGACCCAGTACTTC. It yields the protein CASSLGWGERDETQYF.

The gene calls are TRBV5-1 and TRBJ2-3; D is possibly TRBD2 (5 bases). V lost 0 bases to trimming and J lost 4 bases, with 12 bases between them. The CDR3 length is 15 residues. CDR1 is SGHRS, CDR2 YFSETQ, per germline. CDR3 DNA: TGCGCCAGCAGCTTGGCGGGATACGACCCAGATACGCAGTATTTT. Its protein is CASSLAGYDPDTQYF.

The chain links TRBV7-3 to TRBJ2-5, with 8 bases matching TRBD2. The CDR3 spans 16 residues. Per germline, CDR1 SGHTA and CDR2 FQGTGA. V dropped 0 bases and J dropped 1; count of bases not matched to a gene: 4. The CDR3 spells CASSLTRLAGQETQYF. CDR3 nucleotides: TGTGCCAGCAGCTTAACTCGGCTAGCGGGCCAAGAGACCCAGTACTTC.

V usage is TRBV5-1 and J usage is TRBJ2-1; 13 bases are shared with TRBD2. The CDR3 totals 15 residues. Per germline, CDR1 SGHRS and CDR2 YFSETQ. With 4 bases clipped from V and 7 bases from J, the junction kept 5 bases outside the gene matches. CDR3: CASSPRTSGGNEQFF. CDR3 nucleotide sequence: TGCGCCAGCAGCCCGAGGACTAGCGGGGGTAATGAGCAGTTCTTC.

The CDR3 protein is CASSLALSGQQFF. The CDR3 coding sequence is TGTGCCAGCAGTTTAGCGCTGTCAGGGCAGCAGTTCTTC. The chain uses TRBV12-3 or TRBV12-4 and TRBJ2-1; a weak D match, TRBD1 (5 bases). The CDR3 has 13 residues. V was pared by 0 bases and J by 11 bases, with 11 bases between.

The rearrangement joins TRBV7-6 to TRBJ2-3; 11 nucleotides agree with TRBD2. V lost 3 bases and J lost 3; bases outside the gene matches: 2. The CDR3 is 15 residues long. The germline V gene has CDR1 SGHVS and CDR2 FNYEAQ. In DNA form, the CDR3 reads TGTGCCAGCAGCTTTAGCGGGGGGGCGACAGATACGCAGTATTTT. Encoded protein: CASSFSGGATDTQYF.

The chain has TRBV6-1 and TRBJ1-4; D is uncertain. The CDR3 is 16 amino acids. Germline CDR1 reads MNHNS; CDR2 reads SASEGT. The V end was cut by 4 bases, the J end by 3 bases, with 15 bases between. In DNA form, the CDR3 reads TGTGCCAGCAGTGTAGGCACGGTGAGGTCTAATGAAAAACTGTTTTTT. Amino acids: CASSVGTVRSNEKLFF.

This sequence joins TRBV5-1 and TRBJ2-1; 9 positions agree with TRBD1. Trimming removed 4 bases from V and 3 bases from J; junction bases left unmatched: 8. Germline V CDR1 and CDR2: SGHRS, YFSETQ. The CDR3 is 16 amino acids. The CDR3, as DNA: TGCGCCAGCAGCATCACCGGGACAGGGATCTACAATGAGCAGTTCTTC. Residues: CASSITGTGIYNEQFF.

V is TRBV6-5 and J is TRBJ2-3; tentative D call: TRBD2 (6 bases). CDR3 length: 16 amino acids. Trimming cost V 2 bases and J 2 bases, with 14 bases left between them. Germline values: CDR1 MNHEY, CDR2 SVGAGI. The CDR3 region is CASSYEAGGATDTQYF. The CDR3, as DNA: TGTGCCAGCAGTTACGAGGCAGGAGGGGCCACAGATACGCAGTATTTT.

V gene TRBV20-1 combines with J gene TRBJ2-1; D is unclear. This CDR3 region has 11 residues. The germline V gene encodes CDR1 DFQATT and CDR2 SNEGSKA (reference sequence). Trimming took off 3 bases at V and 9 bases at J, with 9 bases between the two ends. CDR3 sequence (DNA): TGCAGTGCTAGCCTAAGAGGTGAGCAGTTCTTC. Protein: CSASLRGEQFF.

The chain recombines TRBV23-1 with TRBJ1-4, with TRBD1 matching over 7 bases. TRBV23-1 belongs to the ORF category, with a function that is uncertain. The length of the CDR3 is 16 residues. The V and J ends lost 3 bases and 0 bases, in that order; junction bases with no gene match: 4. This CDR3 reads CASSQSTGPTNEKLFF. The CDR3 DNA is TGCGCCAGCAGTCAGTCGACAGGGCCAACTAATGAAAAACTGTTTTTT.

The chain employs TRBV10-2 and TRBJ1-5, with 7 bases fitting TRBD1. CDR1 is WSHSY and CDR2 is SAAADI in the germline V gene. This CDR3 region has 14 residues. V gave up 7 bases and J gave up 5 bases; unmatched junction bases: 8. Written as DNA, the CDR3 is TGCGCCAGCACCCCAGGACAGGTGGATCAGCCCCAGCATTTT. This encodes CASTPGQVDQPQHF.

This clone showed up just once. The CDR3 DNA sequence: TGTGCCAGTAGTATAGAGCAGGGGACAGGGCCCTACGAGCAGTACTTC. Translating it yields CASSIEQGTGPYEQYF. V gene TRBV19 combines with J gene TRBJ2-7; TRBD1 matches at 9 bases. The V segment lost 0 bases and the J segment 2 bases; nucleotides outside the gene matches: 5. The CDR3 spans 16 residues. Germline CDR1 reads LNHDA; CDR2 reads SQIVND (reference sequence).

The rearrangement links TRBV7-6 to TRBJ2-3; a possible D gene is TRBD2 (6 bases). The CDR3 covers 14 residues. Germline V CDR1 and CDR2: SGHVS, FNYEAQ. V shed 3 bases and J shed 2 bases, with 9 bases lying between them. This CDR3 is CASSLAGNTDTQYF. Here the CDR3 DNA reads TGTGCCAGCAGCTTGGCGGGAAACACAGATACGCAGTATTTT.

This chain links TRBV7-6 with TRBJ2-1; 9 bases match TRBD2. The CDR3 runs to 15 residues. Germline values: CDR1 SGHVS, CDR2 FNYEAQ. The trim removed 1 base at V and 6 bases at J, leaving 4 bases unmatched. DNA of the CDR3: TGTGCCAGCAGCTTAGTCGCGGGGGGGCCCAATGAGCAGTTCTTC. Protein product: CASSLVAGGPNEQFF. Complete variable domain (other parts from reference TRBV7-6 and TRBJ2-1): GAGVSQSPRYKVTKRGQDVALRCDPISGHVSLYWYRQALGQGPEFLTYFNYEAQQDKSGLPNDRFSAERPEGSISTLTIQRTEQRDSAMYRCASSLVAGGPNEQFFGPGTRLTVL.

CDR3 DNA: TGTGCCAGCAGCCAACAAAGACTAGCGGATATCACCGGGGAGCTGTTTTTT. Protein sequence: CASSQQRLADITGELFF. The chain is built from TRBV14 and TRBJ2-2, with 9 positions matching TRBD2. Germline CDR1 is SGHDN and CDR2 is FVKESK. V shed 2 bases, J shed 4 bases, and the junction held 8 bases outside the gene matches. The CDR3 spans 17 residues.

This chain connects TRBV24-1 to TRBJ2-2; D possibly corresponds to TRBD1 (6 bases). V gave up 0 bases and J gave up 3 bases, with 10 bases separating them. The germline V gene has CDR1 KGHDR and CDR2 SFDVKD. This CDR3 spans 16 amino acids. The CDR3 region has the DNA TGTGCCACCAGTGATTTGAGACAGGACTACACCGGGGAGCTGTTTTTT. Its protein is CATSDLRQDYTGELFF.

The gene calls are TRBV27 and TRBJ1-1; no clear D gene. CDR3 size: 13 residues. The germline V gene has CDR1 MNHEY and CDR2 SMNVEV (reference sequence). The ends were cut back, 4 bases at V and 1 base at J, with 7 bases in the middle. As DNA, the CDR3 is TGTGCCAGCAGTTATCAATCGAACACTGAAGCTTTCTTT. It yields the protein CASSYQSNTEAFF.

J is TRBJ2-3 and V is TRBV7-2; maybe TRBD2 (6 bases). CDR1 SGHTA and CDR2 FQGNSA come from the germline V gene. CDR3 length: 15 residues. Trimming removed 1 base at V and 0 bases at J, with 8 bases between. This CDR3 is CASSLVRESTDTQYF. The CDR3, as DNA: TGTGCCAGCAGCTTAGTACGGGAGAGCACAGATACGCAGTATTTT.

Only one count was recorded for this clone. The chain couples TRBV7-3 to TRBJ2-5; 14 bases match TRBD2. From germline, CDR1 is SGHTA and CDR2 FQGTGA. This CDR3 spans 14 amino acids. With V trimmed by 4 bases and J by 8 bases, 3 bases remained unmatched. CDR3 in amino acids: CASSSGLAGGTQYF. As DNA, the CDR3 is TGTGCCAGCAGCTCCGGACTAGCGGGAGGAACCCAGTACTTC.

The V and J genes are TRBV19 and TRBJ2-7; perhaps TRBD2 as D (5 bases). V was clipped by 2 bases and J by 6 bases, with 14 bases between them. In germline, CDR1 is LNHDA, CDR2 SQIVND (reference sequence). The length of the CDR3 is 14 residues. The CDR3 loop is CASSIIGQRVEQYF. In nucleotides, the CDR3 is TGTGCCAGTAGTATAATAGGCCAGAGGGTCGAGCAGTACTTC.